The 25 T cell receptor beta chains below come from one sample, sequenced in a study of cytomegalovirus exposure and HLA in healthy donors. The PCR was carried out with 60 Vbeta primers and 13 Jbeta primers. Produced via immunoSEQ multiplex PCR; TCRdb's table is partial and in-frame only. The sample contains some 59,000 clones, 82% of which appear only once. Input material: PBMCs. The receptors come from a young woman in good health and CMV-seronegative.

This chain connects TRBV5-6 to TRBJ2-3; 7 bases map to TRBD2. CDR3 length: 14 residues. V shed 2 bases and J 2 bases; nucleotides not matched to a gene: 2. Germline V gene sequence: CDR1 SGHDT, CDR2 YYEEEE. CDR3 in amino acids: CASSLAGFTDTQYF. The CDR3 coding sequence is TGTGCCAGCAGCTTAGCGGGGTTCACAGATACGCAGTATTTT.

This chain joins TRBV6-4 and TRBJ2-6; D not certain. Trimming removed 0 bases at V and 2 bases at J, with 5 bases between. Germline V lookup: CDR1 MRHNA, CDR2 SNTAGT. The CDR3 consists of 15 residues. The CDR3 DNA is TGTGCCAGCAGTGACTCGAGTACTGGGGCCAACGTCCTGACTTTC. Encoded protein: CASSDSSTGANVLTF.

This clone turned up a few times. The genes are TRBV19 and TRBJ2-2, with 10 positions matching TRBD2. Germline CDR1 LNHDA, CDR2 SQIVND (reference sequence). With 8 bases clipped from V and 8 bases from J, the junction kept 14 bases outside the gene matches. This CDR3 spans 16 amino acids. The CDR3 sequence: CASRPTLAGDFGELFF. The CDR3 DNA sequence: TGTGCCAGTCGACCAACCCTAGCGGGAGATTTTGGGGAGCTGTTTTTT.

The rearrangement joins TRBV27 to TRBJ2-7, with 12 bases lining up with TRBD2. Trimming removed 5 bases from V and 3 bases from J; junction bases left unmatched: 8. Germline V gene data show CDR1 as MNHEY and CDR2 as SMNVEV (reference sequence). This CDR3 has 16 residues. CDR3 nucleotide sequence: TGTGCCAGCAGTCCAAAGACTAGCGGGAGAATCTACGAGCAGTACTTC. As protein: CASSPKTSGRIYEQYF.

The rearrangement joins TRBV19 to TRBJ2-3; 7 bases are a match to TRBD2. This CDR3 region has 15 residues. CDR1 is LNHDA and CDR2 is SQIVND in the germline V gene (reference sequence). J gave up 0 bases and V 3 bases, and 3 bases lay outside the gene matches. The CDR3 protein is CASSIREASTDTQYF. Here the CDR3 DNA reads TGTGCCAGTAGTATCCGGGAGGCTAGCACAGATACGCAGTATTTT.

The rearrangement links TRBV30 to TRBJ2-1; 7 bases match TRBD2. Per germline, CDR1 GTSNPN and CDR2 SVGIG (reference sequence). The CDR3 runs 14 residues. Germline trimming cut 2 bases from V and 1 base from J; bases unmatched to any gene: 2. Here the CDR3 reads CAWSLAESYNEQFF. CDR3 DNA sequence: TGTGCCTGGAGTCTAGCGGAATCCTACAATGAGCAGTTCTTC.

This chain uses TRBV9 with TRBJ2-7; the match to TRBD2 covers 8 bases. Germline V lookup: CDR1 SGDLS, CDR2 YYNGEE. Germline trimming cut 2 bases from V and 5 bases from J; bases unmatched to any gene: 15. The CDR3 is 17 residues long. The CDR3 region has the DNA TGTGCCAGCAGCGTGACGAACTTCGGGACTAGTGGGAACGAGCAGTACTTC. It is translated as CASSVTNFGTSGNEQYF.

CDR3: CASSLNRFRAFF. In DNA, the CDR3 is TGTGCCAGCAGCTTAAACAGGTTTCGGGCTTTCTTT. V is TRBV28 and J is TRBJ1-1; perhaps TRBD1 as D (5 bases). The ends were cut back, 6 bases at V and 11 bases at J, with 16 bases in the middle. Germline-derived CDR1 and CDR2 are MDHEN and SYDVKM. This CDR3 contains 12 residues.

This clone was seen a few times. Relative to the germline gene, one junction end is altered; a read error may explain this. The rearrangement uses TRBV5-1 and TRBJ2-6; tentatively, D is TRBD2 (6 bases). Per the germline V gene, CDR1 is SGHRS and CDR2 is YFSETQ. This CDR3 has 16 residues. This CDR3 is CASSRDSRSGANGLTF. The DNA of the CDR3 is TGCGCCAGCAGCAGGGACTCCCGCTCTGGGGCCAACGGCCTGACTTTC. Supplemented by reference TRBV5-1 and TRBJ2-6, the full variable domain reads KAGVTQTPRYLIKTRGQQVTLSCSPISGHRSVSWYQQTPGQGLQFLFEYFSETQRNKGNFPGRFSGRQFSNSRSEMNVSTLELGDSALYLCASSRDSRSGANGLTFGAGSRLTVL.

This clone was recorded only once. The chain couples TRBV19 to TRBJ1-1, with 8 bases lining up with TRBD1. The germline V gene encodes CDR1 LNHDA and CDR2 SQIVND (reference sequence). J lost 1 base, V lost 9 bases, and 13 bases had no gene match. The CDR3 contains 16 residues. The CDR3: CASLEAGTGANTEAFF. In nucleotides, the CDR3 is TGTGCCAGCCTTGAGGCGGGGACAGGTGCGAACACTGAAGCTTTCTTT.

The chain links TRBV5-5 to TRBJ2-1, with TRBD1 matching over 7 bases. The trim removed 0 bases at V and 2 bases at J, leaving 17 bases unmatched. The CDR3 sequence is 20 residues long. CDR1 and CDR2 from the germline V gene are SGHKS and YYEKEE (reference sequence). The CDR3 loop is CASSLGFSGVGRGTYNEQFF. The CDR3 nucleotides are TGTGCCAGCAGCTTGGGGTTCTCCGGGGTGGGCAGGGGGACCTACAATGAGCAGTTCTTC.

The chain uses TRBV7-2 and TRBJ2-5; tentatively, D is TRBD2 (5 bases). CDR1 and CDR2 (germline): SGHTA, FQGNSA. The V end was cut by 5 bases, the J end by 5 bases, with 15 bases between. This CDR3 spans 14 amino acids. The CDR3 region is CASSPQASRETQYF. The CDR3 DNA sequence: TGTGCCAGCAGCCCTCAGGCTAGCAGGGAGACCCAGTACTTC.

This clone appeared a single time. V gene TRBV5-1 combines with J gene TRBJ1-3; D may be TRBD1 (5 bases). The CDR3 is 16 amino acids. Deletions cut 2 bases from V and 2 bases from J, with 14 bases between. Germline values: CDR1 SGHRS, CDR2 YFSETQ. The CDR3: CASSFLPGTAGNTIYF. CDR3 coding DNA: TGCGCCAGCAGCTTCCTCCCGGGGACTGCTGGAAACACCATATATTTT.

V and J are TRBV16 and TRBJ2-3, with D possibly matching TRBD2 (6 bases). Between the trimmed V and J ends, which lost 0 bases and 0 bases, there was a span of 13 bases. CDR3 length: 17 amino acids. Germline CDR1 and CDR2: KGHSY and FQNENV. The CDR3 region is CASSQSQLARSTDTQYF. CDR3 sequence (DNA): TGTGCCAGCAGCCAATCGCAACTAGCCCGTAGCACAGATACGCAGTATTTT. Full variable domain (outside the CDR3, taken from reference TRBV16 and TRBJ2-3): GEEVAQTPKHLVRGEGQKAKLYCAPIKGHSYVFWYQQVLKNEFKFLISFQNENVFDETGMPKERFSAKCLPNSPCSLEIQATKLEDSAVYFCASSQSQLARSTDTQYFGPGTRLTVL.

The gene calls are TRBV7-3 and TRBJ1-1; maybe TRBD1 (5 bases). This CDR3 contains 14 residues. Germline V lookup: CDR1 SGHTA, CDR2 FQGTGA. Trimming stripped 5 bases from V and 1 base from J, with 11 bases between. The CDR3 reads CASSPDRSNTEAFF. DNA of the CDR3: TGTGCCAGCAGCCCCGACAGATCGAACACTGAAGCTTTCTTT.

V usage is TRBV5-1 and J usage is TRBJ2-3, with 9 nucleotides matching TRBD1. Germline V CDR1 and CDR2: SGHRS, YFSETQ. V shed 2 bases and J 1 base; nucleotides not matched to a gene: 8. The CDR3 is 17 residues long. The CDR3 is CASSFSRDRVGTDTQYF. The CDR3 nucleotides are TGCGCCAGCAGCTTCTCCCGGGACAGGGTTGGCACAGATACGCAGTATTTT.

The rearrangement joins TRBV27 to TRBJ1-1; possible D gene TRBD1, 6 bases. V lost 2 bases and J 5 bases, leaving 15 bases between the germline ends. Germline CDR1 MNHEY, CDR2 SMNVEV (reference sequence). The CDR3 runs 15 residues. The CDR3 bases are TGTGCCAGCAGTTTAACACCCACAGGGCTTACTGAAGCTTTCTTT. Translated: CASSLTPTGLTEAFF.

The chain uses TRBV6-1 and TRBJ1-6; the D is unclear. The CDR3 totals 15 residues. CDR1 MNHNS and CDR2 SASEGT come from the germline V gene. Trimming took off 1 base at V and 5 bases at J, with 9 bases between the two ends. The CDR3 reads CASSEVAGDNSPLHF. In DNA, the CDR3 is TGTGCCAGCAGTGAAGTCGCGGGCGATAATTCACCCCTCCACTTT.

This clone was observed a few times. This chain joins TRBV7-2 and TRBJ1-2; D is possibly TRBD1 (5 bases). Trimming took 4 bases from V and 6 from J, leaving 18 bases between them. Looked up from germline, CDR1 is SGHTA and CDR2 is FQGNSA. This CDR3 comprises 15 residues. The CDR3 DNA reads as TGTGCCAGCAGCTCCCTCGGGGGTTTTGGGGATGGCTACACCTTC. Amino acid sequence: CASSSLGGFGDGYTF. Drawing the rest from reference TRBV7-2 and TRBJ1-2, the complete variable domain is GAGVSQSPSNKVTEKGKDVELRCDPISGHTALYWYRQSLGQGLEFLIYFQGNSAPDKSGLPSDRFSAERTGGSVSTLTIQRTQQEDSAVYLCASSSLGGFGDGYTFGSGTRLTVV.

The genes are TRBV7-2 and TRBJ2-1; no firm D call. Germline V gene sequence: CDR1 SGHTA, CDR2 FQGNSA. The CDR3 is 11 residues long. V was clipped by 5 bases and J by 8 bases, with 7 bases between them. CDR3 nucleotides: TGTGCCAGCAGCCTTTTAGATGAGCAGTTCTTC. Translated: CASSLLDEQFF.

The chain carries TRBV27 and TRBJ1-1, with a tentative D call TRBD1 (5 bases). Germline V gene sequence: CDR1 MNHEY, CDR2 SMNVEV (reference sequence). Trimming took 6 bases from V and 0 from J, leaving 11 bases between them. This CDR3 spans 14 amino acids. The CDR3, as DNA: TGTGCCAGCAGCCCGGGACTGCTGAACACTGAAGCTTTCTTT. This translates into CASSPGLLNTEAFF.

This clone was detected once. The V call is TRBV10-1, the J call TRBJ2-3, with 8 nucleotides matching TRBD2. CDR1 is WNHNN, CDR2 SYGVQD, per germline (reference sequence). V lost 4 bases, J lost 4 bases, and 7 bases stayed unmatched. CDR3 length: 15 residues. The CDR3 DNA follows: TGCGCCAGCAGTGGACGGGAGGGCATTTCAGATACGCAGTATTTT. It specifies CASSGREGISDTQYF.

The rearrangement links TRBV20-1 to TRBJ2-7; D gene unclear. CDR1 is DFQATT and CDR2 is SNEGSKA in the germline V gene (reference sequence). Trimming removed 3 bases at V and 5 bases at J, with 5 bases between. The CDR3 sequence is 10 residues long. The CDR3 nucleotides read TGCAGTGCTAGCAGTAACGAGCAGTACTTC. Translating gives CSASSNEQYF.

The chain couples TRBV25-1 to TRBJ2-1; D is possibly TRBD1 (6 bases). The CDR3 loop spans 15 amino acids. CDR1 is MGHDK and CDR2 is SYGVNS in the germline V gene. Trimming pared 2 bases from V and 4 bases from J, leaving 12 bases between. CDR3 nucleotide sequence: TGTGCCAGCAGTGAACTTCCCGACAGGTACAATGAGCAGTTCTTC. Amino acid sequence: CASSELPDRYNEQFF.

The gene calls are TRBV11-2 and TRBJ2-1; D may be TRBD2 (5 bases). CDR3 length: 12 residues. The ends were cut back, 1 base at V and 8 bases at J, with 6 bases in the middle. Germline V gives CDR1 SGHAT, CDR2 FQNNGV. CDR3 in amino acids: CASSLVAYEQFF. CDR3 DNA: TGTGCCAGCAGCTTAGTAGCGTATGAGCAGTTCTTC.